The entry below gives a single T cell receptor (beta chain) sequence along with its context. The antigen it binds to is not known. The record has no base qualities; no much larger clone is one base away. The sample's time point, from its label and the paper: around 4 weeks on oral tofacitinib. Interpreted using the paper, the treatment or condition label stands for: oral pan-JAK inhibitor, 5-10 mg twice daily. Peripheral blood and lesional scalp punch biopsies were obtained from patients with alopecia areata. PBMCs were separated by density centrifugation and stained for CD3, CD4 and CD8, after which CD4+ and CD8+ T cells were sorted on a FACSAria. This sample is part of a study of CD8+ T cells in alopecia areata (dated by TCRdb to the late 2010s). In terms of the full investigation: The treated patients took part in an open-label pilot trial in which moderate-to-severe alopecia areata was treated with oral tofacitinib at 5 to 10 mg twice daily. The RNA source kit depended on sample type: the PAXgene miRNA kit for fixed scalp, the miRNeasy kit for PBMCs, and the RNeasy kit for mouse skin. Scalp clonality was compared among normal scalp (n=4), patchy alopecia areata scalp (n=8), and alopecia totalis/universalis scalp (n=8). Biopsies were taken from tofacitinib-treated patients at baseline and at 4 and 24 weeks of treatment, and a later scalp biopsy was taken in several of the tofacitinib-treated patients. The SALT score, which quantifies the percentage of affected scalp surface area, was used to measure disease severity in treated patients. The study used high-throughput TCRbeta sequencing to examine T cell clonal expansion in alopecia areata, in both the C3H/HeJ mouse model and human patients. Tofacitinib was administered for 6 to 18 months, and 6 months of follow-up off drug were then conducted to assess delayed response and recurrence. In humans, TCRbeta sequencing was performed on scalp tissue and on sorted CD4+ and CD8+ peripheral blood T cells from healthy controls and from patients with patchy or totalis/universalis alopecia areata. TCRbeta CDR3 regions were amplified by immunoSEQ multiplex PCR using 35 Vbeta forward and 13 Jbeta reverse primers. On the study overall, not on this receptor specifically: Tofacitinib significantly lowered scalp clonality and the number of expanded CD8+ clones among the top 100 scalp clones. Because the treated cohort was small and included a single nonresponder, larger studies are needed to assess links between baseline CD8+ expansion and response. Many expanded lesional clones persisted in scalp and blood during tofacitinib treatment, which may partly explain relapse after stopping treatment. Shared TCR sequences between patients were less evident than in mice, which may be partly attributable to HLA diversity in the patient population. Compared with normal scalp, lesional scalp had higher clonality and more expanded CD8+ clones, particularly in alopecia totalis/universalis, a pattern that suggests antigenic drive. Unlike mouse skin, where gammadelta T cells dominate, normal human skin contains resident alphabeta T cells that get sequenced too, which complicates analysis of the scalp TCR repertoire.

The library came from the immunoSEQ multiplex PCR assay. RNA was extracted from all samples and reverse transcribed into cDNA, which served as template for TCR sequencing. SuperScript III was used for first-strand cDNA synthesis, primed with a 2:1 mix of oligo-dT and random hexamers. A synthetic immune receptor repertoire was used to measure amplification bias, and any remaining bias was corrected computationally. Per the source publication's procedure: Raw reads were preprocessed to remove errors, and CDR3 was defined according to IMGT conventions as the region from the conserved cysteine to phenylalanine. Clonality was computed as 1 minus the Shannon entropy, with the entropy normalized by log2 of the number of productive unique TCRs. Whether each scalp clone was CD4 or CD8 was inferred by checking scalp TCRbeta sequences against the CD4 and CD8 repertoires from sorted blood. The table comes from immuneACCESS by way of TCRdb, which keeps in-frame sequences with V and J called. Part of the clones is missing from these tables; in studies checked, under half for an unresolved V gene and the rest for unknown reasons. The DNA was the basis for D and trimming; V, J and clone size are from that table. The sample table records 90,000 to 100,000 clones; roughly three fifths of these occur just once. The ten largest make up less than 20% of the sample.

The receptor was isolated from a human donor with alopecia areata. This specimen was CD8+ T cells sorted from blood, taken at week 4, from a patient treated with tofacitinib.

The CDR3 amino acid sequence is: CASSLDSKVEPQHF. The nucleotides are TGTGCCAGCAGCTTAGATAGCAAGGTGGAGCCCCAGCATTTT. The chain was built from TRBV7-9 and TRBJ1-5; a confident D gene designation cannot be given. There are 14 amino acids in the CDR3, from cysteine to phenylalanine inclusive. Kept here is only the CDR3 DNA, which spans 42 bases and is read in frame from base 1. V is clipped by 1 base and J by 8 bases, and the sequence between their germline boundaries is 12 bases long. CDR1 and CDR2, looked up from the germline V gene (reference sequence), are SEHNR and FQNEAQ.